This T cell receptor (beta chain) was sequenced in a study of blood T cell repertoires in COVID-19. Study information: The United States, Italy and Spain were the sources of the acute and convalescent COVID-19 samples.

Germline V gene data show CDR1 as SGHNT and CDR2 as YENEEA. The CDR3 spans 15 residues. V trimming: 3 bases; J trimming: 4 bases; junction bases outside the gene matches: 5. Among Cohort 3 donors, those recovered had two negative PCRs, clearance, or symptom resolution. Measured with immunoSEQ multiplex PCR; TCRdb has only the in-frame clones, and not every one. The profile shows a few hundred thousand clones, over 75% of them singletons. Sequenced material: PBMCs or T cells enriched from blood (not recorded which). The chain employs TRBV11-3 and TRBJ1-1; 10 nucleotides agree with TRBD1. This receptor was obtained from a woman between 35 and 50 years old who had recovered from COVID-19. CDR3 DNA sequence: TGTGCCAGCAGCTTGAGATGGACAGGGGGCACTGAAGCTTTCTTT. Encoded protein: CASSLRWTGGTEAFF.